This T cell receptor beta chain was observed in a study of blood T cell repertoires in COVID-19 (dated by TCRdb to between 2020 and 2021). The study in broad terms: Samples from collaborators originated in the United States, Italy and Spain and spanned both the acute and convalescent phases of COVID-19. The prospective study material was composed of cDNA or gDNA derived from T cells, B-cell-depleted T cells, or PBMCs. Deeply sampled blood TCRbeta repertoires from subjects exposed to, actively infected with, or recovered from COVID-19 were included in the dataset. A freely available public database, intended as a resource for researchers studying the immune response to SARS-CoV-2, is where the repertoires were released. Samples came from the ongoing ImmuneRACE study (first 160 participants) plus 1,254 subjects from 6 global collaborators. Nearly every sample came with metadata listing a de-identified subject ID, COVID-19 status, age in years and sex. Where HLA class I and class II types were available, the types were taken from metadata supplied by the sample provider, not from assay-based typing.

This clone occurred once. It lacks a known antigen. No much larger clone exists at a distance of one base, and base qualities are not known. Including cysteine and phenylalanine, the CDR3 has 15 amino acids. The only DNA kept is the CDR3, 45 bases in frame from the first base. The CDR1 and CDR2 encoded by the germline V gene (reference sequence) are GTSNPN and SVGIG. Trimming takes 2 bases from V and 3 bases from J, and the germline ends sit 14 bases apart. Overall results and qualifications from the work: The amount of clinical and demographic metadata varied by source and participant and was provided uncurated.

Whole blood was collected in K2EDTA tubes by collaborating institutions according to the institutions' own protocols. For TCRbeta analysis, collaborators shipped samples in one of three forms: frozen whole blood, isolated PBMCs, or DNA extracted from either of those sample types. The immunoSEQ Assay, a bias-controlled multiplex PCR, was used to amplify TCRbeta CDR3 regions from genomic DNA. Turning to the authors' computational methods: Within the assay, amplification of reference gene primers was used to estimate how many nucleated cells each sample contained. To quantify the absolute abundance of each unique TCRbeta CDR3 rearrangement, sequence reads were collapsed and filtered. For each sample, productive Simpson clonality was calculated as the square root of Simpson's diversity index across productive rearrangements. The immuneACCESS repertoire file appears here via TCRdb, limited to in-frame rearrangements. These files lack a portion of the clones; in checked studies, under half of the deficit traces to unresolved V genes, and the cause of the others is not known. That table supplies the V and J calls and clone size; D and trimming were determined from the DNA. Here the sample has some 250,000 clones; approximately 82% occur a single time. The ten largest clonotypes hold 3.1% of the sample.

The sequence joins TRBV30 to TRBJ1-5; no D gene call is confident. The clonotype comes from a woman aged 18-29 years with acute or convalescent COVID-19. Sequences were obtained from peripheral blood. The DNA is as follows: TGTGCCTGGAGTACGAAACCCTCACTCAATCAGCCCCAGCATTTT. Its coded protein is CAWSTKPSLNQPQHF.